The TCR beta chain described here comes from a study of blood T cell repertoires in COVID-19. About the study: Specimens from acute and convalescent COVID-19 originated in the United States, Italy and Spain. T cells, B-cell-depleted T cells, or PBMCs supplied cDNA or gDNA.

In the study's own analysis: Reference gene primer amplification yielded estimated nucleated cell counts. Some clones are missing from TCRdb's copy, which holds only in-frame ones; the method was immunoSEQ multiplex PCR. V, J and clone size reflect that table, while D and trimming were determined from the DNA. The repertoire holds 90,000 to 150,000 clones, roughly 91% seen once, with roughly 19% in the top ten. The sequence was collected from a human donor with acute or convalescent COVID-19. The donor label of this sample is uncertain. Sample: peripheral blood.

This CDR3 is CASSVGDRRLFF. The CDR3 bases are TGTGCCAGCAGTGTCGGGGACAGAAGACTGTTTTTT. This chain links TRBV28 with TRBJ1-4, with 7 bases lining up with TRBD1. The germline CDR1 and CDR2 sequences are MDHEN and SYDVKM. V gave up 5 bases and J gave up 13 bases; unmatched junction bases: 7. This CDR3 has 12 residues.